The T cell receptor (beta chain) described here comes from a study of control samples from healthy donors and cancer patients. Only in-frame clones appear in the TCRdb table, and some are missing; sequencing was by immunoSEQ multiplex PCR. The sample consists of more than 45,000 clones, 91% of them appearing once. Germline loops: CDR1 LNHDA, CDR2 SQIVND (reference sequence). The V end lost 5 bases, the J end lost 0 bases, and 11 bases lay between the germline ends. The CDR3 has 14 amino acids. Specimen: PBMCs. The receptor comes from a man aged 30 to 45 with colorectal cancer. This chain uses TRBV19 with TRBJ2-7, with a tentative D call TRBD2 (6 bases). CDR3 coding DNA: TGTGCCAGTAGTCCCCGGCGGGGCTCCTACGAGCAGTACTTC. This gives the protein CASSPRRGSYEQYF.